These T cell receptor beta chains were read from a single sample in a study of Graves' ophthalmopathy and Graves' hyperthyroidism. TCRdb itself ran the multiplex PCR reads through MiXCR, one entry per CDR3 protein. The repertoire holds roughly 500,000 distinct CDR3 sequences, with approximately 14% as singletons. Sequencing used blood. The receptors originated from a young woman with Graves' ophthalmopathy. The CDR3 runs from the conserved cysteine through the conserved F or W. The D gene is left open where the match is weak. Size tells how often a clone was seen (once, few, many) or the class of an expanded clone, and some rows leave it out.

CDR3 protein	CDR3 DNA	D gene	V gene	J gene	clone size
CASSYRGQNYGYTF	TGTGCCAGCAGTTACCGAGGACAGAACTATGGCTACACCTTC	-	TRBV27	TRBJ1-2	-
CASNTGWGTEAFF	TGTGCCAGCAATACAGGCTGGGGGACTGAAGCTTTCTTT	-	TRBV6-5	TRBJ1-1	many
CASSDSQGEGNTDTQYF	TGTGCCAGCAGTGATTCACAGGGTGAGGGGAACACAGATACGCAGTATTTT	-	TRBV6-4	TRBJ2-3	many
CASSQDFDSPTEAFF	TGCGCCAGCAGCCAAGACTTTGACAGCCCCACTGAAGCTTTCTTT	-	TRBV4-1	TRBJ1-1	-
CASREREVGGQYF	TGTGCCAGCAGGGAGAGGGAGGTCGGGGGGCAGTACTTC	-	TRBV28	TRBJ2-7	many
CASSYIRTGGNYGYTF	TGTGCCAGCAGTTACATCCGGACAGGGGGCAACTATGGCTACACCTTC	TRBD1	TRBV6-2/TRBV6-3	TRBJ1-2	many
CASSPQALAGATGELFF	TGCGCCAGCAGCCCCCAGGCCTTAGCGGGGGCGACCGGGGAGCTGTTTTTT	TRBD2	TRBV4-1	TRBJ2-2	-
CASSYTGTYEQYF	TGTGCCAGCAGTTACACAGGGACCTACGAGCAGTACTTC	-	TRBV12-3/TRBV12-4	TRBJ2-7	many
CATSGNGETQYF	TGTGCCACCTCCGGAAATGGCGAGACCCAGTACTTC	-	TRBV27	TRBJ2-5	many
CASNDFGQGNYEQYF	TGTGCCAGCAACGACTTCGGGCAGGGGAACTACGAGCAGTACTTC	-	TRBV5-6	TRBJ2-7	many
CSAWGWDVDYGYTF	TGCAGTGCCTGGGGCTGGGATGTGGACTATGGCTACACCTTC	-	TRBV20-1	TRBJ1-2	many
CASSPGQGQPQHF	TGTGCCAGTAGTCCGGGACAGGGTCAGCCCCAGCATTTT	TRBD1	TRBV5-1	TRBJ1-5	many
CASRFSHATGENREVLAEAFF	TGTGCCAGCAGATTTAGTCATGCGACAGGGGAAAATAGGGAAGTTTTAGCTGAAGCTTTCTTT	TRBD1	TRBV12-3/TRBV12-4	TRBJ1-1	many
CASSQDIQTQYF	TGTGCCAGCAGCCAAGACATCCAGACCCAGTACTTC	-	TRBV14	TRBJ2-5	many
CASSPLEVGEAFF	TGTGCCAGCAGCCCACTTGAGGTTGGTGAAGCTTTCTTT	-	TRBV12-3/TRBV12-4	TRBJ1-1	many
CAWSTDQTQYF	TGTGCCTGGAGTACTGACCAGACCCAGTACTTC	-	TRBV30	TRBJ2-5	many